Shown below are 18 T cell receptor beta chains from a single sample sequenced in a study of cytomegalovirus exposure and HLA in healthy donors. The PCR made use of 60 Vbeta and 13 Jbeta primers. Sequencing used immunoSEQ multiplex PCR; TCRdb keeps in-frame clones, though not all of them. The sample lists some 130,000 clones, around 84% occurring once. Sequencing was done on a sample of PBMCs. These receptors originate from a man in his fifties or sixties in good health and CMV-seronegative.

The chain links TRBV19 to TRBJ1-2, with 8 bases aligning to TRBD1. Trimming at V came to 3 bases and at J to 3 bases, leaving 3 bases not matched to a gene. Germline loops: CDR1 LNHDA, CDR2 SQIVND (reference sequence). This CDR3 contains 14 residues. The CDR3 region has the DNA TGTGCCAGTAGTATTCAGGGGGCATACTATGGCTACACCTTC. This codes for CASSIQGAYYGYTF.

This clone was recorded once. The rearrangement joins TRBV27 to TRBJ1-1, with a weak D call TRBD1 (5 bases). The germline V and J ends were trimmed by 2 bases and 10 bases, with 14 bases remaining between them. The CDR3 covers 13 residues. Germline CDR1 MNHEY, CDR2 SMNVEV (reference sequence). The CDR3 loop reads CASSLGGFGGAFF. CDR3 bases: TGTGCCAGCAGTTTAGGGGGGTTCGGTGGAGCTTTCTTT.

The chain recombines TRBV4-1 with TRBJ2-7; D may be TRBD1 (5 bases). The CDR3 covers 13 residues. Germline V lookup: CDR1 MGHRA, CDR2 YSYEKL. The V gene lost 3 bases and the J gene lost 6 bases, with 12 bases spanning the gap. CDR3 region: CASSHYGHPEQYF. In DNA, the CDR3 is TGCGCCAGCAGCCATTACGGACACCCCGAGCAGTACTTC.

The chain employs TRBV10-3 and TRBJ1-1; possibly TRBD1 for D (5 bases). V was shortened by 4 bases and J by 6 bases, with 12 bases between the two germline ends. The germline V gene encodes CDR1 ENHRY and CDR2 SYGVKD. The CDR3 is 13 residues long. The CDR3 sequence is CAISGLGGSEAFF. The CDR3 nucleotides read TGTGCCATCAGTGGGTTGGGGGGTTCTGAAGCTTTCTTT.

CDR3 sequence: CASSLDLYNEQFF. DNA of the CDR3: TGTGCCAGCTCCCTAGACTTGTACAATGAGCAGTTCTTC. The chain joins TRBV18 to TRBJ2-1; D remains ambiguous. The CDR3 totals 13 residues. The V end was cut by 6 bases, the J end by 4 bases, with 10 bases between. Germline values: CDR1 KGHSH, CDR2 LQKENI.

By share, this clone counts as medium-sized. The rearrangement uses TRBV21-1 and TRBJ2-7; TRBD2, the table's D call, lacks a check against the DNA. TRBV21-1 has pseudogene status. CDR3 length equals 14 residues. The CDR3 sequence is CASSKREGSYEQYF. The CDR3, as DNA: TGTGCCAGCAGCAAACGGGAGGGATCCTACGAGCAGTACTTC.

The CDR3 spells CAWAGQGSQPQHF. The CDR3 DNA is TGTGCCTGGGCGGGACAGGGGAGTCAGCCCCAGCATTTT. The V and J genes are TRBV30 and TRBJ1-5; 10 nucleotides match TRBD1. CDR3 length: 13 amino acids. Trimming cost V 5 bases and J 6 bases; bases outside gene matches: 4. The V gene's germline CDR1 is GTSNPN and CDR2 SVGIG (reference sequence).

The rearrangement uses TRBV11-2 and TRBJ2-5, with a weak D call TRBD1 (6 bases). Per germline, CDR1 SGHAT and CDR2 FQNNGV. The V gene lost 0 bases and the J gene lost 4 bases, with 15 bases spanning the gap. The CDR3 consists of 16 residues. CDR3 bases: TGTGCCAGCAGCTTAGACCTGGGGGCAGGGCGAGAGACCCAGTACTTC. Encoded protein: CASSLDLGAGRETQYF.

The rearrangement links TRBV2 to TRBJ1-1; D is unresolved. Germline loops: CDR1 SNHLY, CDR2 FYNNEI. V lost 8 bases and J lost 3, with 13 bases in between. The CDR3 is 13 residues long. The CDR3 DNA reads as TGTGCCAGCGGCACGATTAAATACACTGAAGCTTTCTTT. Translated: CASGTIKYTEAFF. The whole variable domain, remainder taken from reference TRBV2 and TRBJ1-1, is EPEVTQTPSHQVTQMGQEVILRCVPISNHLYFYWYRQILGQKVEFLVSFYNNEISEKSEIFDDQFSVERPDGSNFTLKIRSTKLEDSAMYFCASGTIKYTEAFFGQGTRLTVV.

The J gene is TRBJ1-1, the V gene TRBV19, with a weak D call TRBD1 (5 bases). Germline assignment: CDR1 LNHDA and CDR2 SQIVND (reference sequence). The CDR3 totals 14 residues. Between the trimmed V and J ends, which lost 5 bases and 5 bases, there was a span of 15 bases. The CDR3, as DNA: TGTGCCAGTAGTCCACGGGGGGTTTTAACTGAAGCTTTCTTT. As protein: CASSPRGVLTEAFF.

The chain couples TRBV19 to TRBJ2-1, with 7 bases aligning to TRBD1. Germline V gene lookup returns CDR1 LNHDA and CDR2 SQIVND (reference sequence). This CDR3 is built from 14 residues. V was clipped by 7 bases and J by 9 bases; unmatched bases: 12. The CDR3 DNA follows: TGTGCCAGTATTTCCCACAGGGGTAGGGGTGAGCAGTTCTTC. Amino acids: CASISHRGRGEQFF.

The chain links TRBV4-1 to TRBJ1-2; 8 bases line up with TRBD1. Per germline, CDR1 MGHRA and CDR2 YSYEKL. The CDR3 loop spans 15 amino acids. The V and J ends lost 4 bases and 9 bases, in that order; junction bases with no gene match: 13. The CDR3 loop is CASSLGQGLTESYTF. The CDR3 region has the DNA TGCGCCAGCAGCCTAGGACAGGGTCTGACCGAGAGCTACACCTTC.

The rearrangement uses TRBV27 and TRBJ1-6; TRBD1 aligns across 7 bases. The junction had 5 bases not matched to a gene; V was cut back by 6 bases and J by 3 bases. This CDR3 has 15 amino acids. Germline V CDR1 and CDR2: MNHEY, SMNVEV (reference sequence). CDR3 nucleotide sequence: TGTGCCAGCAGCGGGACAGCTTACTATAATTCACCCCTCCACTTT. Its protein product is CASSGTAYYNSPLHF.

The V call is TRBV7-2, the J call TRBJ2-5; 14 bases agree with TRBD2. J was trimmed by 12 bases and V by 4 bases; bases with no gene match: 7. CDR3 length: 14 amino acids. Germline V gene sequence: CDR1 SGHTA, CDR2 FQGNSA. The chain's CDR3 is CASSSGLAGAPEYF. In nucleotides, the CDR3 is TGTGCCAGCAGCTCGGGACTAGCGGGGGCCCCGGAGTACTTC.

The chain has TRBV7-2 and TRBJ1-5; D may be TRBD1 (5 bases). Germline V lookup: CDR1 SGHTA, CDR2 FQGNSA. V gave up 1 base and J gave up 7 bases, with 14 bases separating them. This CDR3 is built from 15 residues. In nucleotides, the CDR3 is TGTGCCAGCAGCTTAGTTACAGGTGAAGGGCAGCCCCAGCATTTT. Protein: CASSLVTGEGQPQHF.

This chain uses TRBV7-9 with TRBJ2-2; unclear D gene. The CDR3 runs to 11 residues. Trimming stripped 7 bases from V and 5 bases from J, with 5 bases between. The germline V gene has CDR1 SEHNR and CDR2 FQNEAQ (reference sequence). The CDR3 DNA sequence: TGTGCCAGCACCCCGACCGGGGAGCTGTTTTTT. It translates to CASTPTGELFF.

The chain recombines TRBV5-1 with TRBJ1-2, with 9 bases fitting TRBD1. CDR3 length: 15 amino acids. Germline-derived CDR1 and CDR2 are SGHRS and YFSETQ. J gave up 2 bases and V 5 bases, and 7 bases lay outside the gene matches. The CDR3 nucleotides read TGCGCCAGCAGGGCCGGGACAGGGTCGAACTATGGCTACACCTTC. Translated, it gives CASRAGTGSNYGYTF. Supplemented by reference TRBV5-1 and TRBJ1-2, the full variable domain reads KAGVTQTPRYLIKTRGQQVTLSCSPISGHRSVSWYQQTPGQGLQFLFEYFSETQRNKGNFPGRFSGRQFSNSRSEMNVSTLELGDSALYLCASRAGTGSNYGYTFGSGTRLTVV.

This chain joins TRBV7-9 and TRBJ2-2, with unresolved D. CDR3 length: 15 residues. Trimming took 5 bases from V and 1 from J, leaving 11 bases between them. Germline values: CDR1 SEHNR, CDR2 FQNEAQ (reference sequence). CDR3 DNA: TGTGCCAGCAGCACTGCTGGGCTGAACACCGGGGAGCTGTTTTTT. It specifies CASSTAGLNTGELFF.